This T cell receptor (beta chain) was identified in a study of somatic mutations in cytotoxic T cells in rheumatoid arthritis. Study at large: An approximately 30 ml EDTA sample of patient blood was drawn right after diagnosis, before any treatment. Certain T-cell populations stained with V beta antibodies were FACS-sorted to nearly 100% purity, and V beta1+ cells were TCRB-sequenced. Points from the study as a whole: A slight TRBV07 underrepresentation in rheumatoid arthritis patients was reported without multiple-comparison adjustment. CD8+ T-cell clonality did not differ significantly between rheumatoid arthritis patients and age-matched healthy controls.

Note on this clone: The antigen is not known.

Trimming at V came to 1 base and at J to 0 bases, leaving 6 bases not matched to a gene. From germline, CDR1 is SGHVS and CDR2 FQNEAQ. The CDR3 is made up of 17 amino acids. Clones were read by immunoSEQ multiplex PCR, and TCRdb kept only the in-frame ones, dropping some. The sample includes several thousand clones, about 81% seen only once; the top ten take 15% to 17%. The receptor comes from an adult with rheumatoid arthritis. V and J are TRBV7-8 and TRBJ2-1; 7 bases agree with TRBD2. The sequencing input was CD8+ T cells sorted from blood. Written as DNA, the CDR3 is TGTGCCAGCAGCTTAGGGGGGGGTGGAAGCTCCTACAATGAGCAGTTCTTC. Protein sequence: CASSLGGGGSSYNEQFF.